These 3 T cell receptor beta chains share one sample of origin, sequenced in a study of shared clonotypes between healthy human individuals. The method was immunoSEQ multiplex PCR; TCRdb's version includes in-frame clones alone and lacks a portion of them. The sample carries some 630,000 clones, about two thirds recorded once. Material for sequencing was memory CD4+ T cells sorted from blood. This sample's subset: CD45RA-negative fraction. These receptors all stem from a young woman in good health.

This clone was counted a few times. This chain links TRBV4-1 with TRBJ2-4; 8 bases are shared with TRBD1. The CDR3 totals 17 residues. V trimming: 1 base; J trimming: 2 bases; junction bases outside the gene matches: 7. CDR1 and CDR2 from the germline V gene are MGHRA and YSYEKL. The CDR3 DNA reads TGCGCCAGCAGCCAAGTGTTGGACAGGGATTCCAAAAACATTCAGTACTTC. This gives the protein CASSQVLDRDSKNIQYF.

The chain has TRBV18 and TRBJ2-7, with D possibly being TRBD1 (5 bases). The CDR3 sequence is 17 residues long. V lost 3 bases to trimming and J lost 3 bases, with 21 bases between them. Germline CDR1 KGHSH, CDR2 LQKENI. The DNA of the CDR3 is TGTGCCAGCTCACCCATACCCTCGGCCAGGGCAAACTACGAGCAGTACTTC. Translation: CASSPIPSARANYEQYF.

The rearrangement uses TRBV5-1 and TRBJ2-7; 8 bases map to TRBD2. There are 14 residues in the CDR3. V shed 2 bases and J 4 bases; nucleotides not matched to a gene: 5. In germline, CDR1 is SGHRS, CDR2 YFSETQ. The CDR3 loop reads CASSFTAGAYEQYF. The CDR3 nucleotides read TGCGCCAGCAGCTTCACAGCGGGGGCGTACGAGCAGTACTTC. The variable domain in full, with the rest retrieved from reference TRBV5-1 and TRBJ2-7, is KAGVTQTPRYLIKTRGQQVTLSCSPISGHRSVSWYQQTPGQGLQFLFEYFSETQRNKGNFPGRFSGRQFSNSRSEMNVSTLELGDSALYLCASSFTAGAYEQYFGPGTRLTVT.